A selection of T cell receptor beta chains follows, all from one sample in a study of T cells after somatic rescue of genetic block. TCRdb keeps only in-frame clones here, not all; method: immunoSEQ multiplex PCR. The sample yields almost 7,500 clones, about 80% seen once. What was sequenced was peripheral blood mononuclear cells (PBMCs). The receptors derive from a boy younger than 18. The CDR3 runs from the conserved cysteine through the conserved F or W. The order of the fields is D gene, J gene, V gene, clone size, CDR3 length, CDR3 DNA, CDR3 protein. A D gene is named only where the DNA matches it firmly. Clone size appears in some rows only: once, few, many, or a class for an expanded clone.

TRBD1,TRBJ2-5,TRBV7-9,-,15,TGTGCCAGCAGCTACGGAACAGGGGGCAGGGAGACCCAGTACTTC,CASSYGTGGRETQYF
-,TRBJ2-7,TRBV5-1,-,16,TGCGCCAGCAGCCAGGGACGGGACTTAGGGGGCTACGAGCAGTACTTC,CASSQGRDLGGYEQYF
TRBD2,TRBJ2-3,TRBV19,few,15,TGTGCCAGTAGCTCTCTGGGACTAGCTATAGATACGCAGTATTTT,CASSSLGLAIDTQYF
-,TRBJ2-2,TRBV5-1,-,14,TGCGCCAGCACACCGCGGCCTCTCGCCGGGGAGCTGTTTTTT,CASTPRPLAGELFF
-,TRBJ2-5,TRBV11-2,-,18,TGTGCCAGCAGCTATCCCGGGACATTGGCCCTCTCGCTGGAGACCCAGTACTTC,CASSYPGTLALSLETQYF
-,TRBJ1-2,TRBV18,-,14,TGTGCCAGCTCACCTATGGGACACTCCTATGGCTACACCTTC,CASSPMGHSYGYTF
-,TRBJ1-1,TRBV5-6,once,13,TGTGCCAGCGGGGTTGCTCCGAACACTGAAGCTTTCTTT,CASGVAPNTEAFF
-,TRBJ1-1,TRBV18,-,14,TGTGCCAGCTCACCGAGGGTTTTAAACACTGAAGCTTTCTTT,CASSPRVLNTEAFF
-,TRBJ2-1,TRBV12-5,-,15,TGTGCTAGTGTTTCGGGCCGAAATGGGTACAATGAGCAGTTCTTC,CASVSGRNGYNEQFF
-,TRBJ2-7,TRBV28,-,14,TGTGCCAGCGCGAAAGGACCGCCAGCCTACGAGCAGTACTTC,CASAKGPPAYEQYF
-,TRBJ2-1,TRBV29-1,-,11,TGCAGCGCCAAAGTTAGCTTAGAGCAGTTCTTC,CSAKVSLEQFF
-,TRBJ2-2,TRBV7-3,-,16,TGTGCCAGCAGCTTAATCCCAGGGTTCGGGGCCGGGGAGCTGTTTTTT,CASSLIPGFGAGELFF
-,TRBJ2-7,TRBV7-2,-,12,TGTGCCAGCAGCTTAGACTCTTATCTCCAGTACTTC,CASSLDSYLQYF
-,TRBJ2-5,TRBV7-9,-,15,TGTGCCAGCAGCCCCGCCCAGCAGGAACAAGAGACCCAGTACTTC,CASSPAQQEQETQYF
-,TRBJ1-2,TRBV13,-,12,TGTGCCAGCAGCTTTCGATACTATGGCTACACCTTC,CASSFRYYGYTF
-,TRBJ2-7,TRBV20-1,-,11,TGCAGTGCTAGAGGGGACTACGAGCAGTACTTC,CSARGDYEQYF
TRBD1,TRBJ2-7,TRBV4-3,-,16,TGCGCCAGCAGCCAAGGAGTTAGTTCAGGGGGATACGAGCAGTACTTC,CASSQGVSSGGYEQYF
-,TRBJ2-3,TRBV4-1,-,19,TGCGCCAGCAGCCAAGTTTTTTGGGACTCCCTTGGATATGCTGATACGCAGTATTTT,CASSQVFWDSLGYADTQYF
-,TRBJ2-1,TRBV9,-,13,TGTGCCAGCAGCGGCCCCCCAGTAAGTGAGCAGTTCTTC,CASSGPPVSEQFF
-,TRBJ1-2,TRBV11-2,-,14,TGTGCCAGCAGCCCGAATTATTCTTTTTATGGCTACACCTTC,CASSPNYSFYGYTF
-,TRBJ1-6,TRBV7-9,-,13,TGTGCCAGCAGCCGAATTAGCCAATCACCCCTCCACTTT,CASSRISQSPLHF
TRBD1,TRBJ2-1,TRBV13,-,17,TGTGCCAGCAGCTTGCTCCCTCGACAGGGTCCCTACAATGAGCAGTTCTTC,CASSLLPRQGPYNEQFF
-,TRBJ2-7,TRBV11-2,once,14,TGTGCCAGCAGCTTACTGCGGCCCCCTTCCGAGCAGTACTTC,CASSLLRPPSEQYF
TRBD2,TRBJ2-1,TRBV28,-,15,TGTGCCAGCAGTTTCTTCAGCGGGAGTGACAATGAGCAGTTCTTC,CASSFFSGSDNEQFF
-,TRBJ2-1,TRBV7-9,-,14,TGTGCCAGCAGCTTGGCCCCCTCCTACAATGAGCAGTTCTTC,CASSLAPSYNEQFF
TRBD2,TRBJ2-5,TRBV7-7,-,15,TGTGCCAGCAGCCCAGCTAGCGGGTCATCGGAGCCCCAGTACTTC,CASSPASGSSEPQYF
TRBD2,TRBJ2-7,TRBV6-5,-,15,TGTGCCAGCAGGCCTACTAGCGGGGCCTCCTACGAGCAGTACTTC,CASRPTSGASYEQYF
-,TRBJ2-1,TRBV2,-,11,TGTGCCAGCTGGCGGCCCTCGGAGCAGTTCTTC,CASWRPSEQFF
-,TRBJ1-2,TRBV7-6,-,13,TGTGCCAGCAGCCCGGGCCCCCACTATGGCTACACCTTC,CASSPGPHYGYTF
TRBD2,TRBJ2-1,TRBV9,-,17,TGTGCCAGCAGCGTAGATCCCCCCGGGACTAGCGCCAATGAGCAGTTCTTC,CASSVDPPGTSANEQFF
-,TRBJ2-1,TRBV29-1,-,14,TGCAGCGTTGAAGTGCGGGGGCCCCAGTATGAGCAGTTCTTC,CSVEVRGPQYEQFF
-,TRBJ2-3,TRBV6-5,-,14,TGTGCCAGCAGTTACGTCACGGGCACAGATACGCAGTATTTT,CASSYVTGTDTQYF
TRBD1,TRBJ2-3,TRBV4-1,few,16,TGCGCCAGCAGCCAAGATGGAGACAGGGGCCAAGATACGCAGTATTTT,CASSQDGDRGQDTQYF
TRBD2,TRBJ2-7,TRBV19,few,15,TGTGCCAGTAGAAATAGCGGGGGCCACTCCTACGAGCAGTACTTC,CASRNSGGHSYEQYF
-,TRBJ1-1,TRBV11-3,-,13,TGTGCCAGCAGCTTAGAAATGAACACTGAAGCTTTCTTT,CASSLEMNTEAFF
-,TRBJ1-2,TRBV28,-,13,TGTGCCAGCAGTCAGGCCGGGGACTATGGCTACACCTTC,CASSQAGDYGYTF
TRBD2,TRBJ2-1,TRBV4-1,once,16,TGCGCCAGCAGCCAAGAAGGGCTAGCGGGGGCAAATGAGCAGTTCTTC,CASSQEGLAGANEQFF
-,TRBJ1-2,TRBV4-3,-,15,TGCGCCAGCAGCTATGACTCTAGGGCCACCTATGGCTACACCTTC,CASSYDSRATYGYTF
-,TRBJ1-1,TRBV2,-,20,TGTGCCAGCAGGGAAGGCCGGGGGATACCCTCAAAAGTTATGAACACTGAAGCTTTCTTT,CASREGRGIPSKVMNTEAFF
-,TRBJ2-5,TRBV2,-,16,TGTGCCAGCAGTCTGAATAGTCCGGGGAGTCAAGAGACCCAGTACTTC,CASSLNSPGSQETQYF
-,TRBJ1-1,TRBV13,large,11,TGTGCCAGCAGCTCCTACACTGAAGCTTTCTTT,CASSSYTEAFF
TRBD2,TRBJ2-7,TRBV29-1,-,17,TGCAGCGTTGAGGGGGAAAGAACTAGCGGAAGCCTCTACGAGCAGTACTTC,CSVEGERTSGSLYEQYF
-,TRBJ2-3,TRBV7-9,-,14,TGTGCCAGCAGCTTAGGAATGAATAGTGGTACGCAGTATTTT,CASSLGMNSGTQYF
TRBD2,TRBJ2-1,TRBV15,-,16,TGTGCCACCAGCAGATCACTAGCGGGAGTGGACAATGAGCAGTTCTTC,CATSRSLAGVDNEQFF
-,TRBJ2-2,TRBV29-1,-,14,TGCAGCGTCGTTTGGTGGGCGAACACCGGGGAGCTGTTTTTT,CSVVWWANTGELFF
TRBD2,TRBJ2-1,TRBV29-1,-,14,TGCAGCGTTGATCCACTAGCGGCGTACAATGAGCAGTTCTTC,CSVDPLAAYNEQFF
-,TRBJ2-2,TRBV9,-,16,TGTGCCAGCAGCGTACAATTCTTGGGGGGAACCGGGGAGCTGTTTTTT,CASSVQFLGGTGELFF
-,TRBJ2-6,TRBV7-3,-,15,TGTGCCAGCACCGCGGGGGCTTCTGGGGCCAACGTCCTGACTTTC,CASTAGASGANVLTF
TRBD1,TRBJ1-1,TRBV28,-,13,TGTGCCAGCAGTTTATTCAGGGGGTTCGAAGCTTTCTTT,CASSLFRGFEAFF
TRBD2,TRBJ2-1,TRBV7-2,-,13,TGTGCCAGCAGCTTACCCCCGGGACTAGCGCAGTTCTTC,CASSLPPGLAQFF
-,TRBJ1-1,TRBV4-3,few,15,TGCGCCAGCAGCCTCCGGGACACAAGTTACACTGAAGCTTTCTTT,CASSLRDTSYTEAFF
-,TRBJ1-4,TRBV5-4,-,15,TGTGCCAGCAGTGCCGGGGGAGGTAATGACGGAAAACTGTTTTTT,CASSAGGGNDGKLFF
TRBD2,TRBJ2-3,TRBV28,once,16,TGTGCCAGCAGTTTATTTACTAGCGGAGGCACAGATACGCAGTATTTT,CASSLFTSGGTDTQYF
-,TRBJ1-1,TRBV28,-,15,TGTGCCAGCAGTTTAACCGGGGGCGCGAGCACTGAAGCTTTCTTT,CASSLTGGASTEAFF